Sequencing of this TCR beta chain was carried out in a study of CD4 and CD8 cells across lung adenocarcinoma regions (dated by TCRdb to between 2017 and 2018). Regarding the research as a whole: The study compared tumor centers with tumor margins to examine intratumor heterogeneity of the T cell receptor repertoire.

Regarding this clonotype: Its antigen remains undetermined. No much larger clonotype is one base removed from it; base qualities were not supplied.

The library was made by PCR. The data were produced on a HiSeq X Ten. Using fastp at Q25 and MiXCR, TCRdb reprocessed the public reads and kept productive beta chains. Rows with a matching CDR3 protein are joined into one entry that keeps the most common DNA and genes. The sample table holds about 3,000 distinct CDR3 sequences, of which about 68% were seen once. The ten largest account for about 15% of the sample. The donors were patients who had localized lung adenocarcinoma, which is a subtype of non-small cell lung cancer. The samples were taken from the margins of localized lung adenocarcinomas. For TCR repertoire analysis, CD4+ T cells from tumor tissue were profiled apart from CD8+ T cells. Spanning cysteine to phenylalanine, the CDR3 consists of 15 amino acids. Only the CDR3 DNA is retained, 45 bases long and in frame from the first base. V is pruned by 5 bases and J by 7 bases, leaving 6 bases of the junction without a gene match.

The chain couples TRBV12-3 or TRBV12-4 to TRBJ2-1, with 12 middle bases fitting TRBD2. The source of this sequence is a male donor with lung adenocarcinoma. The CD4 and CD8 labels of this study may be unreliable. The specimen was CD4+ T cells from the margin of a lung tumor. The cell subset or site label here, explained by the study, means: tumor margin region. The CDR3 sequence is CASSPETSGSNEQFF. The DNA reads as follows: TGTGCCAGCAGTCCCGAGACTAGCGGGAGTAATGAGCAGTTCTTC.